Each of the 4 T cell receptor beta chains below was sequenced from the same sample in a study of shared clonotypes between healthy human individuals. Assay: immunoSEQ multiplex PCR; the TCRdb copy retains only in-frame clones and omits some. The sample has approximately 2,000,000 clones, over 85% seen once. Terminally differentiated effector memory CD45RA+ cells were excluded by CCR7 positive selection of CD45RO-negative cells. Sequencing was carried out using naive CD8+ T cells from PBMCs. These receptors all come from a man aged 18 to 29 in good health. Some clones in this sample may be carry-over from other donors' samples.

V and J are TRBV4-3 and TRBJ2-7; TRBD1 agrees at 10 bases. Germline CDR1 and CDR2: LGHNA and YSLEER. J was trimmed by 5 bases and V by 2 bases; bases with no gene match: 9. The CDR3 loop spans 16 amino acids. The CDR3: CASSQTWDRGWDEQYF. As DNA, the CDR3 is TGCGCCAGCAGCCAAACCTGGGACAGGGGTTGGGACGAGCAGTACTTC.

Worth noting for this clone: Compared with germline, one end of the junction differs, possibly owing to a read error. The chain links TRBV27 to TRBJ2-1, with 13 bases identical to TRBD2. The CDR3 contains 12 residues. Per the germline V gene, CDR1 is MNHEY and CDR2 is SMNVEV (reference sequence). CDR3 amino acids: CASIGTSGISLF. The CDR3 DNA reads TGTGCCAGCATAGGGACTAGCGGGATCTCACTCTTC.

Note on this clone: Other DNA sequences of this sample code for an identical CDR3. J is TRBJ2-7 and V is TRBV19; TRBD1 is a possible D gene (5 bases). Germline V gene data show CDR1 as LNHDA and CDR2 as SQIVND (reference sequence). V shed 5 bases and J shed 2 bases, with 7 bases lying between them. This CDR3 contains 12 residues. CDR3 protein: CASSAGTYEQYF. In DNA, the CDR3 is TGTGCCAGTAGTGCAGGGACCTACGAGCAGTACTTC.

The chain combines TRBV19 with TRBJ2-7, with D perhaps TRBD1 or TRBD2 (6 bases each). V was pared by 9 bases and J by 2 bases, with 14 bases between. The germline V gene has CDR1 LNHDA and CDR2 SQIVND (reference sequence). The CDR3 contains 13 residues. The CDR3 DNA sequence: TGTGCCAGCAAAGGGGGGAATCCCTACGAGCAGTACTTC. This gives the protein CASKGGNPYEQYF. Full variable domain (missing parts from reference TRBV19 and TRBJ2-7): DGGITQSPKYLFRKEGQNVTLSCEQNLNHDAMYWYRQDPGQGLRLIYYSQIVNDFQKGDIAEGYSVSREKKESFPLTVTSAQKNPTAFYLCASKGGNPYEQYFGPGTRLTVT.